This T cell receptor (beta chain) was documented in a study of CD8 T cells in Susac syndrome. Random hexamers were used to reverse transcribe an amount of roughly 0.45 to 1 ug RNA. It was immunoSEQ multiplex PCR that amplified TCR beta CDR3 across 54 Vbeta and 13 Jbeta. TCRdb itself ran the immunoSEQ multiplex PCR reads through MiXCR, one entry per CDR3 protein. The sample gives some 200,000 distinct CDR3 sequences, over 75% of which show up once; around 0.079% is in the top ten. This clonotype was found once. In germline, CDR1 is DFQATT, CDR2 SNEGSKA (reference sequence). Trimming cost V 4 bases and J 7 bases, with 16 bases left between them. The CDR3 runs to 13 residues.

The sequencing sample was made of CD4+ T cells from PBMCs. The rearrangement uses TRBV20-1 and TRBJ1-1, with a tentative D call TRBD1 (6 bases). This receptor was taken from a human donor with Susac syndrome. CDR3: CSATEYRDGEAFF. In nucleotides, the CDR3 is TGCAGTGCTACAGAGTACAGGGACGGTGAAGCTTTCTTT.